This TCR beta chain was sequenced during a study of beta chain features in type 1 diabetes. The germline CDR1 and CDR2 sequences are MNHEY and SMNVEV (reference sequence). CDR3 length equals 16 residues. Trimming took 5 bases from V and 0 from J; bases not matched to a gene: 4. Reverse transcription of all isolated RNA meant that expressed TCRB transcripts were sequenced. Repertoires were generated with immunoSEQ multiplex PCR, while TCRdb's copy carries only in-frame clones and drops some. The repertoire holds a few hundred thousand clones, with approximately 11% as singletons. This clone was counted only a few times.

The sample taken for sequencing was naive CD4+ T cells from blood. The clonotype originates from a woman between 25 and 40 years old in good health. The genes are TRBV27 and TRBJ1-4; TRBD1 aligns across 9 bases. CDR3 sequence (DNA): TGTGCCAGCAGTGAGCGGGACAGGGCAACTAATGAAAAACTGTTTTTT. Translation gives CASSERDRATNEKLFF.